The clone carrying this T cell receptor (beta chain) was seen a few times. The target antigen is unknown. TCRdb called the reads again in MiXCR, with one record for every CDR3 protein. The table has about 460,000 distinct CDR3 sequences, about 11% seen once; the top ten hold roughly 10%. The data were taken from a study of T cell repertoires in cytomegalovirus infection. Study summary: Indicated by public TCR beta signatures were CMV infection and matching HLA type.

With 4 bases removed from V and 6 bases from J, the gap between germline ends came to 10 bases. The CDR3 totals 13 residues. The germline gives CDR1 SNHLY, CDR2 FYNNEI. Findings of the study overall: Frequencies of public TCR beta families were cumulated, and this identified carriers of CMV plus the relevant HLA.

The specimen was PBMCs. The sequence came from a human donor in good health (CMV status not recorded). Some clones in this sample may be carry-over from other donors' samples. V gene TRBV2 combines with J gene TRBJ1-5; the D gene is possibly TRBD1 (5 bases). CDR3 sequence: CASSGQRGQPQHF. The CDR3 DNA is TGTGCCAGCAGTGGACAGAGGGGTCAGCCCCAGCATTTT.